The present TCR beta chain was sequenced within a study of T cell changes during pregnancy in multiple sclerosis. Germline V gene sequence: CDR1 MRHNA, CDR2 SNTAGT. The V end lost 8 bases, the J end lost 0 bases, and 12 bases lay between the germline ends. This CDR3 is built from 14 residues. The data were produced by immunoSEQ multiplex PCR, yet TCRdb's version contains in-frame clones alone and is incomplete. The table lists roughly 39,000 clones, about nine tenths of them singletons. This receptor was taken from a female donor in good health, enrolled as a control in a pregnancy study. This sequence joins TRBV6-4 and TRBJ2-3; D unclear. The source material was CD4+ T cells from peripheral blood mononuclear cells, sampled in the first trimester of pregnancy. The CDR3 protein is CASRRTPSTDTQYF. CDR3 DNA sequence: TGTGCCAGCCGCCGAACTCCTAGCACAGATACGCAGTATTTT.